The present T cell receptor beta chain was sequenced within a study of CD4 T cells in relation to SARS-CoV-2 and coronaviruses. As for the study in general: TCR beta CDR3s were sequenced after 10-day antigen culture of PBMCs.

This clone was counted only a few times. Its antigen is unknown. CD4+ T cells from unexposed donors were obtained before the COVID-19 pandemic (2011-2018). The cells were cultured for around ten days before CD4+ T cells were isolated. Testing used SARS-CoV-2 S/N and four cold-coronavirus spikes on unexposed-donor CD4+ T cells, cells permitting. General observations from the study: Crossreactive clones expanded significantly less to SARS-CoV-2 than monoreactive clones.

The germline gives CDR1 SGHTA, CDR2 FQGNSA. This CDR3 region has 14 residues. V shed 5 bases and J shed 2 bases, with 9 bases lying between them. Some clones are missing from TCRdb's copy, which holds only in-frame ones; the method was immunoSEQ multiplex PCR. The profile covers around 12,000 clones, with 65% to 90% appearing a single time and over 25% taken by the ten largest. This receptor was obtained from a human donor in good health. The chain uses TRBV7-2 and TRBJ2-2; maybe TRBD2 (5 bases). The specimen sequenced was CD4+ T cells from PBMCs, cultured in vitro. The DNA for the CDR3 is TGTGCCAGCAGCCACCGGGAAAACACCGGGGAGCTGTTTTTT. Translating it yields CASSHRENTGELFF.